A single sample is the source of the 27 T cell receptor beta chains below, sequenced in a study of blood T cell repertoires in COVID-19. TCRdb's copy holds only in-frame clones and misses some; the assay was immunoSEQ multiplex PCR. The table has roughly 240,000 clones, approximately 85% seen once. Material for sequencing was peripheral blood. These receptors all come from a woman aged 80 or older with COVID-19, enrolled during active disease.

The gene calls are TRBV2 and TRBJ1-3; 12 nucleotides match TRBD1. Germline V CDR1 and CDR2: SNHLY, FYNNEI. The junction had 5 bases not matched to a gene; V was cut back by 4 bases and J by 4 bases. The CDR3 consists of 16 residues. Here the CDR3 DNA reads TGTGCCAGCAGTGTGGGACAGGGGGCGTTCGGAAACACCATATATTTT. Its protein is CASSVGQGAFGNTIYF.

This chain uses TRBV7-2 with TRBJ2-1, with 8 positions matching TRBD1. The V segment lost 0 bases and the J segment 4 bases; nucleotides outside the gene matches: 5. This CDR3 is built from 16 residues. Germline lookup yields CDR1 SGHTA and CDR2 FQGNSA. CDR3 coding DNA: TGTGCCAGCAGCTTAGCGGCCGGGACAGGATACAATGAGCAGTTCTTC. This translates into CASSLAAGTGYNEQFF.

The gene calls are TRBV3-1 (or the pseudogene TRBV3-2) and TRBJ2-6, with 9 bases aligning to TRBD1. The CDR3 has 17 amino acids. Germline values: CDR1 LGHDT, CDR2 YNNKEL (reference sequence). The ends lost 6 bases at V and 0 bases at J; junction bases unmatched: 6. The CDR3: CASSPSTGGSGANVLTF. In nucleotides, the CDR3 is TGTGCCAGCAGTCCGTCGACAGGGGGCTCTGGGGCCAACGTCCTGACTTTC.

The CDR3 here is CASRREVQGYPSHGYTF. The CDR3 bases are TGCGCCAGCAGAAGGGAGGTCCAAGGTTATCCTTCCCATGGCTACACCTTC. The chain couples TRBV5-1 to TRBJ1-2; D is ambiguous. Trimming shortened V by 5 bases and J by 6 bases, and 26 bases separated the two germline ends. The CDR3 totals 17 residues. CDR1 and CDR2 (germline): SGHRS, YFSETQ.

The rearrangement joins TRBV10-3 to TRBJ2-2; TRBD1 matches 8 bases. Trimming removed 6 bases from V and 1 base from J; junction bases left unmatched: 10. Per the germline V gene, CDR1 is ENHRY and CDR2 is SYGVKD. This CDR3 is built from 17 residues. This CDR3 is CAIRNTGTGGNTGELFF. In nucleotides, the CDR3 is TGTGCCATCAGAAATACCGGGACAGGTGGGAACACCGGGGAGCTGTTTTTT.

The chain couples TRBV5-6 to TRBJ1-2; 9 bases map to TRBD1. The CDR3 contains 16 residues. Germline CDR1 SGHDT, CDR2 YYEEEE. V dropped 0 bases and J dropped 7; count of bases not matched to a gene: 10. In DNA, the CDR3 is TGTGCCAGCAGCTTGGGACAGGGGGTAGGAAACGGTGGCTACACCTTC. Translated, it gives CASSLGQGVGNGGYTF.

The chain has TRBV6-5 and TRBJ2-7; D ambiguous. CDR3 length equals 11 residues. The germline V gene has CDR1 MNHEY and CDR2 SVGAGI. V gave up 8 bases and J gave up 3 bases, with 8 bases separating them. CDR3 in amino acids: CASRADYEQYV. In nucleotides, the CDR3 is TGTGCCAGCCGCGCGGACTACGAGCAGTACGTC.

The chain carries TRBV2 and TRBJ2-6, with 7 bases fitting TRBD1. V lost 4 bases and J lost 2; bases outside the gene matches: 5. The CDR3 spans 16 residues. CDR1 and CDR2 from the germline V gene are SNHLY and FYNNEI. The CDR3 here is CASSAPTGTGANVLTF. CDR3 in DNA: TGTGCCAGCAGTGCACCGACAGGGACTGGGGCCAACGTCCTGACTTTC.

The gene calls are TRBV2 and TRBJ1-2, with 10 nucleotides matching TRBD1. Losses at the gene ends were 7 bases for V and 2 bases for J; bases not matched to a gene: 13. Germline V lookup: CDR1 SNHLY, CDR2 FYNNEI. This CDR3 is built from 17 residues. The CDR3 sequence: CASIPTATGGSNYGYTF. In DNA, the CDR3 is TGTGCCAGCATCCCAACGGCGACAGGGGGCTCCAACTATGGCTACACCTTC.

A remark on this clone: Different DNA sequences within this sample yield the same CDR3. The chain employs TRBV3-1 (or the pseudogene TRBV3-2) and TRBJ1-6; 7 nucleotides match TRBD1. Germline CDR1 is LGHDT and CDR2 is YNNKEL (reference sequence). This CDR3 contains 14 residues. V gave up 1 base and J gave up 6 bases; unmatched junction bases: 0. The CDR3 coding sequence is TGTGCCAGCAGCCAAGGACAGGGTAATTCACCCCTCCACTTT. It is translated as CASSQGQGNSPLHF.

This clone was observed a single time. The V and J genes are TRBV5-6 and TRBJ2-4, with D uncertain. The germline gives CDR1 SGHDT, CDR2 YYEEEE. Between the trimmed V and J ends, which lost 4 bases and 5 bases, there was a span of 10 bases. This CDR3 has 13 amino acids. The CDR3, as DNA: TGTGCCAGCAGCGCTTCTTTAGAAAACATTCAGTACTTC. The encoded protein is CASSASLENIQYF.

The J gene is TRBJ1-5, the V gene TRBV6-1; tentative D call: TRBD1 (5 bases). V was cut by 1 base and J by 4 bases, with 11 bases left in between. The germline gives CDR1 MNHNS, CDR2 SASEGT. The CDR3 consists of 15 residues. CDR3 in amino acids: CASSEGPGDNQPQHF. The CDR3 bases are TGTGCCAGCAGTGAAGGTCCGGGGGATAATCAGCCCCAGCATTTT.

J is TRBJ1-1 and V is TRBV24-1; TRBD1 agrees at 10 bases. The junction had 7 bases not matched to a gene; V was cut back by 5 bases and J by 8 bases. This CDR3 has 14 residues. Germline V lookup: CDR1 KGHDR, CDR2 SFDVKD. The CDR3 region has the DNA TGTGCCACCAGTGGGACAGGGGGGCTATCGGAAGCTTTCTTT. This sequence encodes CATSGTGGLSEAFF.

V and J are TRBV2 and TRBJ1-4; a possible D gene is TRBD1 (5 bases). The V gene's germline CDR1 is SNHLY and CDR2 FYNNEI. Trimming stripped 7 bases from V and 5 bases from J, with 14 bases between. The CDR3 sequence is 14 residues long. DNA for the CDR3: TGTGCCAGCACCCGAGCGGGGGGGAATGAAAAACTGTTTTTT. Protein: CASTRAGGNEKLFF.

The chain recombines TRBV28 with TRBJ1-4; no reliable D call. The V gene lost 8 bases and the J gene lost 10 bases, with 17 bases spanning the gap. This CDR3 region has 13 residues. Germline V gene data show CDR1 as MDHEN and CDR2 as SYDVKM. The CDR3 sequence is CASGEGDTGKLFF. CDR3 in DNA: TGTGCCAGCGGAGAGGGAGACACGGGAAAACTGTTTTTT.

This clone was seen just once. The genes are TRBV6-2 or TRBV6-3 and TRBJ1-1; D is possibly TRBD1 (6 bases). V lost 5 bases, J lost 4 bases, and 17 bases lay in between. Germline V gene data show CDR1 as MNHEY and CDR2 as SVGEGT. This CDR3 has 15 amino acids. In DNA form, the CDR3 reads TGTGCCAGCAGTGTCCGGGCCGCAGGGGTCACTGAAGCTTTCTTT. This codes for CASSVRAAGVTEAFF.

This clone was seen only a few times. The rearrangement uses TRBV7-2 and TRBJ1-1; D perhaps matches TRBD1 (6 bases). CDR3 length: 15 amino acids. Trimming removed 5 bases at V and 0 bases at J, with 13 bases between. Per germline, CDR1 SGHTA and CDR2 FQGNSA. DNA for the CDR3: TGTGCCAGCAGCAAGGTACAGGGCATGAACACTGAAGCTTTCTTT. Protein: CASSKVQGMNTEAFF. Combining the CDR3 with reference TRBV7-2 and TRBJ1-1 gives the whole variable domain GAGVSQSPSNKVTEKGKDVELRCDPISGHTALYWYRQSLGQGLEFLIYFQGNSAPDKSGLPSDRFSAERTGGSVSTLTIQRTQQEDSAVYLCASSKVQGMNTEAFFGQGTRLTVV.

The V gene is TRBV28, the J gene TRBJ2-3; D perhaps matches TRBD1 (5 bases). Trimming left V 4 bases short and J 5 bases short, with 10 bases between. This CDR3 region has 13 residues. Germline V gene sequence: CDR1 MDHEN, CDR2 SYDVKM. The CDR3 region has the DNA TGTGCCAGCAGTTACAATGACAGAGATACGCAGTATTTT. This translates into CASSYNDRDTQYF.

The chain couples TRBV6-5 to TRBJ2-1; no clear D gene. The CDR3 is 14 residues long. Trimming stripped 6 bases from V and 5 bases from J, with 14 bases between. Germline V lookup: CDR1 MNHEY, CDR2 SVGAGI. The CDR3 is CASSAQSLNNEQFF. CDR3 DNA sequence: TGTGCCAGCAGCGCACAGAGTTTGAACAATGAGCAGTTCTTC.

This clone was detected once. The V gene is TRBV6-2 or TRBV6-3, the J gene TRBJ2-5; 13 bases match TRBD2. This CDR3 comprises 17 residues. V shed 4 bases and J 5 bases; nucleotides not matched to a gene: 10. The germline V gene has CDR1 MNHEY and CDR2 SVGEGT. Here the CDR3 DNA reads TGTGCCAGCAGTTCAACACTAGCGGGGGGGCGTGAGGAGACCCAGTACTTC. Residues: CASSSTLAGGREETQYF.

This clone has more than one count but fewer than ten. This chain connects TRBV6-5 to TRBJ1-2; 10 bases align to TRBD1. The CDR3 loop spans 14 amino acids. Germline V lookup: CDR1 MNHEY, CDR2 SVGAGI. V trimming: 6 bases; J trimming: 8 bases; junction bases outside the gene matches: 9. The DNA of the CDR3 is TGTGCCAGCAGGAGTGGGACAGGGGATGGAGGCTACACCTTC. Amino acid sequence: CASRSGTGDGGYTF.

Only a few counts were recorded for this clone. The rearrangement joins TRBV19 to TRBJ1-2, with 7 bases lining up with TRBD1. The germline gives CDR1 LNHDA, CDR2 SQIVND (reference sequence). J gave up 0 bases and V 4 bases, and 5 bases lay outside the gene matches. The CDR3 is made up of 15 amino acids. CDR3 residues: CASSTGDRTNYGYTF. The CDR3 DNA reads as TGTGCCAGTAGTACGGGGGACAGAACTAACTATGGCTACACCTTC.

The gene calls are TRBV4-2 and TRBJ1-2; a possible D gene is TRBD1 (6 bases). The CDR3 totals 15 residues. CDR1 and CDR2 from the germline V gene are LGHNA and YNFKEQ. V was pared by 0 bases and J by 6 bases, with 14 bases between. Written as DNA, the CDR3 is TGTGCCAGCAGCCAAGAGCTCCCAGGGGCGAATGGCTACACCTTC. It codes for CASSQELPGANGYTF.

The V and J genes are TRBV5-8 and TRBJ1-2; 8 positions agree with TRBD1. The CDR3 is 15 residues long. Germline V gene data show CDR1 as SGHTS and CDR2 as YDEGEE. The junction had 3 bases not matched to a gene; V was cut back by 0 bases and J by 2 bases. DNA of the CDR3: TGTGCCAGCAGCTTGGTGGGACAGGTCAACTATGGCTACACCTTC. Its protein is CASSLVGQVNYGYTF. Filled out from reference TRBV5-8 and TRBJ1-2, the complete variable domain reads EAGVTQSPTHLIKTRGQQATLRCSPISGHTSVYWYQQALGLGLQFLLWYDEGEERNRGNFPPRFSGRQFPNYSSELNVNALELEDSALYLCASSLVGQVNYGYTFGSGTRLTVV.

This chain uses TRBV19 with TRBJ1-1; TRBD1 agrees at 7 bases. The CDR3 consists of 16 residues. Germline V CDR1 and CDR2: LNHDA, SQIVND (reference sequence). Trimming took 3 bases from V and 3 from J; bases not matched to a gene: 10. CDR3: CASSIAPRGVDTEAFF. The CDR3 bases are TGTGCCAGTAGTATCGCACCCAGGGGGGTAGACACTGAAGCTTTCTTT.

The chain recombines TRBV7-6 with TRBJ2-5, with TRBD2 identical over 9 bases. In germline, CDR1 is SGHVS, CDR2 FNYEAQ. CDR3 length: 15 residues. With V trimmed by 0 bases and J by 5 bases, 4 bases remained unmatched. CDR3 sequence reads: CASSLARGGQETQYF. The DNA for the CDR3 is TGTGCCAGCAGCTTAGCGCGGGGGGGCCAGGAGACCCAGTACTTC.

The CDR3 nucleotides read TGTGCCAGCAGCTTCGGTCTAGCGACAGATACGCAGTATTTT. This encodes CASSFGLATDTQYF. The chain couples TRBV7-2 to TRBJ2-3; possibly TRBD2 for D (6 bases). With 3 bases removed from V and 3 bases from J, the gap between germline ends came to 10 bases. The CDR3 totals 14 residues. The germline V gene encodes CDR1 SGHTA and CDR2 FQGNSA.